The rows below give T cell receptor beta chains drawn from one sample of a study of naive and memory T cell subsets. TCRdb called the UMI-ligation and nested PCR reads again in MiXCR, with one record for every CDR3 protein. The sample has about 85,000 distinct CDR3 sequences; 10% to 15% are singletons. Specimen: central memory CD4+ T cells from blood. The receptors stem from a human donor in good health. CDR3s include the opening cysteine and the closing phenylalanine or tryptophan. Fields, in order: clone size, V gene, J gene, D gene, CDR3 protein, CDR3 DNA. A D gene is named only where the DNA matches it firmly. Clone size appears in some rows only: once, few, many, or a class for an expanded clone.

clone_size: few; v_call: TRBV12-2; j_call: TRBJ2-7; d_call: NA; cdr3_aa: CASRPPQGGISYEQYF; cdr3_nt: TGTGCAAGTCGCCCCCCTCAGGGAGGGATCTCCTACGAGCAGTACTTC
clone_size: many; v_call: TRBV10-3; j_call: TRBJ2-3; d_call: NA; cdr3_aa: CAIGGGAGTSTDTQYF; cdr3_nt: TGTGCCATCGGAGGGGGCGCCGGGACTAGCACAGATACGCAGTATTTT
clone_size: NA; v_call: TRBV5-4; j_call: TRBJ2-2; d_call: NA; cdr3_aa: CASSLDASRATGELFF; cdr3_nt: TGTGCCAGCAGCTTGGACGCTAGTCGTGCCACCGGGGAGCTGTTTTTT
clone_size: NA; v_call: TRBV20-1; j_call: TRBJ2-2; d_call: NA; cdr3_aa: CSARVPAVPNTGELFF; cdr3_nt: TGCAGTGCTAGAGTACCGGCGGTACCGAACACCGGGGAGCTGTTTTTT
clone_size: many; v_call: TRBV20-1; j_call: TRBJ2-1; d_call: NA; cdr3_aa: CSAPTAYDEQFF; cdr3_nt: TGCAGTGCTCCGACAGCCTATGATGAGCAGTTCTTC
clone_size: NA; v_call: TRBV29-1; j_call: TRBJ1-5; d_call: TRBD1; cdr3_aa: CSVVLGTDNQPQHF; cdr3_nt: TGCAGCGTTGTCCTCGGGACAGACAATCAGCCCCAGCATTTT
clone_size: many; v_call: TRBV7-2; j_call: TRBJ1-3; d_call: NA; cdr3_aa: CASSLVPTGRGNTIYF; cdr3_nt: TGTGCCAGCAGCTTAGTCCCTACAGGGCGCGGAAACACCATATATTTT
clone_size: NA; v_call: TRBV3-1; j_call: TRBJ2-2; d_call: NA; cdr3_aa: CASSQANRGELFF; cdr3_nt: TGTGCCAGCAGCCAAGCCAACAGGGGGGAGCTGTTTTTT
clone_size: many; v_call: TRBV3-1; j_call: TRBJ2-3; d_call: NA; cdr3_aa: CASRLKSLQTTQYF; cdr3_nt: TGTGCCAGCAGACTTAAGAGTCTTCAGACTACGCAGTATTTT
clone_size: NA; v_call: TRBV29-1; j_call: TRBJ2-5; d_call: TRBD1; cdr3_aa: CSVEGQRQETQYF; cdr3_nt: TGCAGCGTTGAGGGACAGAGACAAGAGACCCAGTACTTC
clone_size: few; v_call: TRBV2; j_call: TRBJ2-1; d_call: NA; cdr3_aa: CASKNRDGEQFF; cdr3_nt: TGTGCCAGCAAGAACAGGGATGGTGAGCAGTTCTTC
clone_size: many; v_call: TRBV14; j_call: TRBJ2-2; d_call: TRBD1; cdr3_aa: CASSQWTGMTGELFF; cdr3_nt: TGTGCCAGCAGCCAATGGACAGGGATGACCGGGGAGCTGTTTTTT
clone_size: many; v_call: TRBV27; j_call: TRBJ2-6; d_call: TRBD1; cdr3_aa: CASRRQGAAGANVLTF; cdr3_nt: TGTGCCAGCAGGCGACAGGGGGCGGCAGGGGCCAACGTCCTGACTTTC
clone_size: few; v_call: TRBV30; j_call: TRBJ1-1; d_call: TRBD1; cdr3_aa: CAWKDRGFEAFF; cdr3_nt: TGTGCCTGGAAGGACAGGGGGTTTGAAGCTTTCTTT
clone_size: few; v_call: TRBV20-1; j_call: TRBJ2-3; d_call: TRBD2; cdr3_aa: CSARDPAGGPVSTDTQYF; cdr3_nt: TGCAGTGCTAGAGATCCGGCGGGAGGGCCAGTTAGCACAGATACGCAGTATTTT
clone_size: many; v_call: TRBV20-1; j_call: TRBJ1-6; d_call: NA; cdr3_aa: CSASDPVPYSPLHF; cdr3_nt: TGCAGTGCCTCGGACCCCGTCCCCTATTCACCCCTCCACTTT
clone_size: many; v_call: TRBV2; j_call: TRBJ2-2; d_call: NA; cdr3_aa: CASSGSVAATGELFF; cdr3_nt: TGTGCCAGCAGCGGTTCGGTAGCGGCCACCGGGGAGCTGTTTTTT
clone_size: NA; v_call: TRBV3-1; j_call: TRBJ1-1; d_call: NA; cdr3_aa: CASSVDGNTEAFF; cdr3_nt: TGTGCCAGCAGCGTGGACGGGAACACTGAAGCTTTCTTT
clone_size: few; v_call: TRBV6-2/TRBV6-3; j_call: TRBJ1-1; d_call: NA; cdr3_aa: CASSYSSRRGAAKVMNTEAFF; cdr3_nt: TGTGCCAGCAGTTACTCGTCTCGTAGAGGGGCAGCGAAGGTTATGAACACTGAAGCTTTCTTT
clone_size: few; v_call: TRBV7-2; j_call: TRBJ2-1; d_call: TRBD1; cdr3_aa: CASSFLGTGVSNEQFF; cdr3_nt: TGTGCCAGCAGCTTCCTTGGGACAGGGGTATCCAATGAGCAGTTCTTC
clone_size: NA; v_call: TRBV20-1; j_call: TRBJ1-4; d_call: TRBD1; cdr3_aa: CSAREDREKLFF; cdr3_nt: TGCAGTGCGAGGGAGGACAGGGAAAAACTGTTTTTT
clone_size: NA; v_call: TRBV29-1; j_call: TRBJ2-7; d_call: TRBD1; cdr3_aa: CSVVVAAGGYEQYF; cdr3_nt: TGCAGCGTGGTGGTCGCGGCAGGGGGCTACGAGCAGTACTTC
clone_size: NA; v_call: TRBV20-1; j_call: TRBJ2-7; d_call: TRBD2; cdr3_aa: CSATAAEGAGEEQYF; cdr3_nt: TGCAGTGCTACCGCCGCTGAGGGAGCGGGAGAAGAGCAGTACTTC
clone_size: NA; v_call: TRBV10-3; j_call: TRBJ1-2; d_call: TRBD1; cdr3_aa: CAISVGTGDITNYGYTF; cdr3_nt: TGTGCCATCAGTGTGGGGACAGGGGACATAACTAACTATGGCTACACCTTC
clone_size: NA; v_call: TRBV12-3/TRBV12-4; j_call: TRBJ1-3; d_call: NA; cdr3_aa: CASQWAGAGNTIYF; cdr3_nt: TGTGCCAGCCAATGGGCAGGGGCTGGAAACACCATATATTTT
clone_size: few; v_call: TRBV19; j_call: TRBJ2-2; d_call: TRBD2; cdr3_aa: CASKTAGSNTGELFF; cdr3_nt: TGTGCCAGTAAGACAGCGGGATCGAACACCGGGGAGCTGTTTTTT
clone_size: few; v_call: TRBV5-1; j_call: TRBJ1-1; d_call: TRBD1; cdr3_aa: CASSIGTGGAPDEAFF; cdr3_nt: TGCGCCAGCAGCATTGGGACAGGGGGCGCGCCGGATGAAGCTTTCTTT
clone_size: NA; v_call: TRBV20-1; j_call: TRBJ2-3; d_call: NA; cdr3_aa: CSASSSRTPGAQYF; cdr3_nt: TGCAGTGCTAGTAGTTCTCGGACGCCGGGGGCGCAGTATTTT
clone_size: few; v_call: TRBV4-3; j_call: TRBJ2-2; d_call: NA; cdr3_aa: CASSQGPNTGELFF; cdr3_nt: TGCGCCAGCAGCCAAGGGCCGAACACCGGGGAGCTGTTTTTT